Here is one TCR beta chain with its context. Its recognized antigen is unknown. Per-base qualities were not stored, and no clone one base away is much larger. The CDR3 regions of human TCRbeta chains were subjected to immunosequencing. On the study's bioinformatics: TCRs in the repertoires were matched against a reference library of SARS-CoV-2-specific TCRs that had been generated with the MIRA antigen-specificity platform. Breadth was defined as the fraction of unique TCRs that were SARS-CoV-2-associated. Depth was defined as the fraction of total T cells that were SARS-CoV-2-associated. Each spike-specific TCR was assigned to its reactive spike region and to a CD4 or CD8 class using the MIRA data. Log10-transformed breadth and depth values were compared by one-way ANOVA with Sidak's multiple comparisons tests. What TCRdb holds here is the immuneACCESS table cut down to in-frame rearrangements. Part of the clones is not present; checked against another copy, under half of the missing clones reflect an unresolved V gene, and the others are unexplained. V, J and clone size reflect that table, while D and trimming were determined from the DNA. The sample table shows roughly 120,000 clones, and about 91% are seen once. 2.8% of the sample is in the top ten clones.

This specimen comes from a study of T cell responses to AZD1222 COVID-19 vaccine (dated by TCRdb to 2020 to 2022). Regarding the complete study: AZD1222 recipients whose second dose came at about 4 weeks and those whose second dose came at about 12 weeks were combined into one group, since spike-specific TCR depth and breadth did not differ between the two schedules. A total of just over 230 trial participants underwent TCR sequencing, of whom about 210 received two doses of AZD1222 and about 26 received two doses of the MenACWY control vaccine. Trial participants were enrolled by age into subgroups of 18-55, 56-69 and 70-plus years, and around 140, 26 and 57 TCR-sequenced participants, respectively, were included in these subgroups.

What this sample's time point label stands for: baseline before first vaccination. Samples from vaccinated people were obtained from the UK trials COV001 and COV002, which included a single-blind randomized controlled phase 2/3 trial of AZD1222 (ChAdOx1 nCoV-19) in healthy adults. For TCRbeta chain sequencing, PBMC samples from trial participants were taken at day 0 and at day 28 after the second dose. Broader findings and caveats from the paper: Conclusions about previously exposed vaccinees are limited, since just five or six AZD1222 recipients were seropositive for SARS-CoV-2 at baseline. Participants were mostly white British, with more females than males. The authors suggested clonal diversity may have been underestimated. In the small 56-69-year group, the increase in depth fell short of significance, most likely because of low power. The vaccine-associated CD4 TCRs covered the entire spike protein, and the dominant responses fell in regions 160-218 and 743-854. A significant rise in spike-specific TCR breadth and depth was observed after two AZD1222 doses relative to day 0 and relative to MenACWY recipients. Reportedly, close to half of the unique spike-specific TCRs recognized epitopes lying outside the regions that are mutated in the B.1.351 and B.1.1.7 variants. No day 14 peak-response samples were available, so repertoires were characterized only after the peak T cell response.

According to the germline V gene, CDR1 reads SGHDT and CDR2 reads YYEEEE. V loses 1 base of germline sequence and J loses 7 bases, and the interval between the two ends is 12 bases. CDR3 length: 14 amino acids, cysteine to phenylalanine. The DNA shown is the 42-base CDR3, in frame from base 1. The sample was peripheral blood, taken on day 0 of AZD1222 vaccination. This receptor was taken from an adult in good health. Rearrangement joined TRBV5-6 to TRBJ1-5; the D gene identity is not certain. The bases read TGTGCCAGCAGCTTGACCGGTGCTCAGCAGCCCCAGCATTTT. This gives the protein CASSLTGAQQPQHF.